The next 21 T cell receptor beta chains were all read from a single sample in a study of T cells in localized non-small cell lung cancer (dated by TCRdb to about 2020). The library was generated by the immunoSEQ multiplex PCR assay. TCRdb limited this immuneACCESS table to in-frame rearrangements with V and J called. A share of clones is missing; checked studies link under half to unresolved V genes, and the rest is unexplained. The sample yields more than 70,000 clones; 84% were counted once. The top ten clonotypes cover more than 2.5% of the sample. Sequencing was performed on peripheral blood, taken before any cancer treatment. The receptors come from a man between 40 and 70 years old with stage I lung adenocarcinoma.

The chain joins TRBV28 to TRBJ2-1, with TRBD2 matching 10 bases. The V gene end was trimmed by 7 bases and the J gene end by 8 bases; junction bases not matched to a gene: 8. The CDR3 spans 14 residues. CDR1 and CDR2 (germline): MDHEN, SYDVKM. CDR3 protein: CASNRLLAGHEQFF. The DNA of the CDR3 is TGTGCCAGCAACCGTTTACTAGCGGGACATGAGCAGTTCTTC.

The rearrangement joins TRBV19 to TRBJ1-4; 7 positions match TRBD1. V lost 8 bases, J lost 0 bases, and 6 bases stayed unmatched. CDR1 is LNHDA, CDR2 SQIVND, per germline (reference sequence). The length of the CDR3 is 15 residues. CDR3: CASGGQSATNEKLFF. CDR3 nucleotides: TGTGCCAGTGGGGGACAGTCTGCAACTAATGAAAAACTGTTTTTT.

The J gene is TRBJ1-2, the V gene TRBV9; D gene ambiguous. This CDR3 is 15 amino acids long. The germline V and J ends were trimmed by 0 bases and 4 bases, with 13 bases remaining between them. Germline V lookup: CDR1 SGDLS, CDR2 YYNGEE. For the CDR3, the DNA is TGTGCCAGCAGCGTAGGGTCGCGGACGGGCTATGGCTACACCTTC. This translates into CASSVGSRTGYGYTF.

The genes are TRBV25-1 and TRBJ1-2; no reliable D call. This CDR3 contains 13 residues. Germline CDR1 reads MGHDK; CDR2 reads SYGVNS. Trimming left V 1 base short and J 3 bases short, with 6 bases between. In nucleotides, the CDR3 is TGTGCCAGCAGTGAATCTCGGGACTATGGCTACACCTTC. Translation: CASSESRDYGYTF.

The chain is built from TRBV4-3 and TRBJ1-4; D not certain. The CDR3 is made up of 15 amino acids. Germline values: CDR1 LGHNA, CDR2 YSLEER. Deletions cut 2 bases from V and 5 bases from J, with 12 bases between. Written as DNA, the CDR3 is TGCGCCAGCAGCCAAAAAACAAAAGGGAATGAAAAACTGTTTTTT. It specifies CASSQKTKGNEKLFF.

This sequence joins TRBV5-6 and TRBJ2-3, with 8 bases fitting TRBD2. With 4 bases clipped from V and 1 base from J, the junction kept 17 bases outside the gene matches. The CDR3 has 19 amino acids. CDR1 SGHDT and CDR2 YYEEEE come from the germline V gene. Here the CDR3 reads CASSLLGLAGVPGTDTQYF. CDR3 bases: TGTGCCAGCAGCCTCCTGGGGCTAGCGGGCGTTCCCGGCACAGATACGCAGTATTTT.

The V and J genes are TRBV11-3 and TRBJ2-6; 8 bases are shared with TRBD1. Germline V gene lookup returns CDR1 SGHNT and CDR2 YENEEA. Trimming cost V 5 bases and J 0 bases; bases outside gene matches: 6. There are 17 residues in the CDR3. The CDR3 DNA reads TGTGCCAGCAGCATCCAGGGGGCTGGCTCTGGGGCCAACGTCCTGACTTTC. Translating it yields CASSIQGAGSGANVLTF.

This clone was recorded only once. The V and J genes are TRBV6-5 and TRBJ1-1, with D hard to call. CDR3 length: 11 amino acids. Trimming cost V 7 bases and J 2 bases, with 5 bases left between them. The V gene's germline CDR1 is MNHEY and CDR2 SVGAGI. The CDR3 coding sequence is TGTGCCAGCACGCGCAACACTGAAGCTTTCTTT. Translating gives CASTRNTEAFF.

The J gene is TRBJ2-1, the V gene TRBV11-1; the D gene is possibly TRBD1 (5 bases). V was clipped by 6 bases and J by 5 bases, with 17 bases between them. Germline values: CDR1 SGHAT, CDR2 FQDESV (reference sequence). The CDR3 is made up of 15 amino acids. In nucleotides, the CDR3 is TGTGCCAGCAGTCCTCTAGGGGTATATGACAATGAGCAGTTCTTC. It encodes CASSPLGVYDNEQFF.

The V call is TRBV7-3, the J call TRBJ2-5; the match to TRBD2 covers 15 bases. The trim removed 4 bases at V and 5 bases at J, leaving 5 bases unmatched. The CDR3 has 16 residues. The germline V gene encodes CDR1 SGHTA and CDR2 FQGTGA. The CDR3 bases are TGTGCCAGCAGCTCCGGGACTAGCGGGGGGCGGGAGACCCAGTACTTC. This translates into CASSSGTSGGRETQYF.

J is TRBJ2-1 and V is TRBV11-2, with 8 nucleotides matching TRBD2. Germline V gene data show CDR1 as SGHAT and CDR2 as FQNNGV. The CDR3 has 16 amino acids. J lost 6 bases, V lost 3 bases, and 10 bases had no gene match. The CDR3, as DNA: TGTGCCAGCAGCTTGGTTAGCGGGAAACGTCCCAATGAGCAGTTCTTC. Translation gives CASSLVSGKRPNEQFF. Full variable domain (outside the CDR3, taken from reference TRBV11-2 and TRBJ2-1): EAGVAQSPRYKIIEKRQSVAFWCNPISGHATLYWYQQILGQGPKLLIQFQNNGVVDDSQLPKDRFSAERLKGVDSTLKIQPAKLEDSAVYLCASSLVSGKRPNEQFFGPGTRLTVL.

The chain recombines TRBV28 with TRBJ2-7, with D possibly TRBD1 on 6 matching bases. Trimming shortened V by 6 bases and J by 2 bases, and 11 bases separated the two germline ends. CDR1 and CDR2 (germline): MDHEN, SYDVKM. The CDR3 runs to 13 residues. This chain's CDR3 is CASRFRGAYEQYF. The CDR3 DNA reads as TGTGCCAGCAGGTTCAGGGGTGCCTACGAGCAGTACTTC.

The rearrangement links TRBV28 to TRBJ2-3, with D possibly matching TRBD2 (5 bases). Germline lookup yields CDR1 MDHEN and CDR2 SYDVKM. Deletions cut 3 bases from V and 3 bases from J, with 10 bases between. The CDR3 contains 14 residues. The CDR3 DNA reads as TGTGCCAGCAGTTTTCTTTCGGGGACAGATACGCAGTATTTT. Protein: CASSFLSGTDTQYF.

The chain recombines TRBV7-6 with TRBJ2-2; D possibly matches TRBD1 or TRBD2 (6 bases each). CDR3 length: 15 residues. The germline V gene has CDR1 SGHVS and CDR2 FNYEAQ. V dropped 4 bases and J dropped 6 bases, with 15 bases sitting between them. The CDR3 is CASSSFLEGAGELFF. Written as DNA, the CDR3 is TGTGCCAGCAGCTCATTTTTGGAGGGGGCCGGGGAGCTGTTTTTT.

The chain links TRBV5-1 to TRBJ2-7; D might be TRBD2 (5 bases). CDR1 and CDR2 (germline): SGHRS, YFSETQ. V gave up 4 bases and J gave up 1 base, with 12 bases separating them. The CDR3 covers 14 residues. The CDR3 spells CASSPPLASYEQYF. CDR3 DNA sequence: TGCGCCAGCAGCCCGCCTCTAGCATCCTACGAGCAGTACTTC.

The gene calls are TRBV5-6 and TRBJ2-7, with D possibly matching TRBD2 (6 bases). The germline V gene has CDR1 SGHDT and CDR2 YYEEEE. This CDR3 comprises 14 residues. V gave up 1 base and J gave up 3 bases, with 11 bases separating them. CDR3 sequence reads: CASSLRTSSYEQYF. CDR3 DNA sequence: TGTGCCAGCAGCTTGCGAACTAGCAGCTACGAGCAGTACTTC. Full variable domain (remainder filled in from reference TRBV5-6 and TRBJ2-7): DAGVTQSPTHLIKTRGQQVTLRCSPKSGHDTVSWYQQALGQGPQFIFQYYEEEERQRGNFPDRFSGHQFPNYSSELNVNALLLGDSALYLCASSLRTSSYEQYFGPGTRLTVT.

This clone was counted only a few times. The rearrangement uses TRBV5-4 and TRBJ2-1, with D uncertain. This CDR3 is 11 amino acids long. The germline V gene encodes CDR1 SGHNT and CDR2 YYREEE (reference sequence). V was pared by 1 base and J by 9 bases, with 5 bases between. DNA of the CDR3: TGTGCCAGCAGCTTGCAGAGTGAGCAGTTCTTC. This codes for CASSLQSEQFF.

Sample share makes this clone medium-sized (0.01 to 0.1%). The V and J genes are TRBV10-3 and TRBJ2-1, with D tentatively TRBD1 (6 bases). Germline V gene sequence: CDR1 ENHRY, CDR2 SYGVKD. This CDR3 region has 14 residues. Trimming removed 6 bases at V and 5 bases at J, with 14 bases between. CDR3 bases: TGTGCCATCAGCCAGGCGACAGGTAACAATGAGCAGTTCTTC. Its translation is CAISQATGNNEQFF.

The J gene is TRBJ2-2, the V gene TRBV5-1; D gene uncertain. There are 14 residues in the CDR3. V dropped 0 bases and J dropped 4 bases, with 7 bases sitting between them. CDR1 SGHRS and CDR2 YFSETQ come from the germline V gene. The CDR3 here is CASSLGWGTGELFF. The CDR3 DNA sequence: TGCGCCAGCAGCTTGGGTTGGGGCACCGGGGAGCTGTTTTTT.

The chain couples TRBV4-1 to TRBJ1-1, with a tentative D call TRBD1 (5 bases). Per germline, CDR1 MGHRA and CDR2 YSYEKL. The V gene lost 1 base and the J gene lost 3 bases, with 12 bases spanning the gap. The CDR3 extends over 15 amino acids. In DNA, the CDR3 is TGCGCCAGCAGCCAAGTGACAGCCTCAGACACTGAAGCTTTCTTT. Translation gives CASSQVTASDTEAFF.

This chain connects TRBV6-5 to TRBJ1-1; the match to TRBD1 covers 9 bases. J gave up 1 base and V 4 bases, and 4 bases lay outside the gene matches. CDR1 is MNHEY and CDR2 is SVGAGI in the germline V gene. The CDR3 is made up of 15 amino acids. CDR3 amino acids: CASSWGQGGNTEAFF. The CDR3 coding sequence is TGTGCCAGCAGTTGGGGACAGGGAGGGAACACTGAAGCTTTCTTT.